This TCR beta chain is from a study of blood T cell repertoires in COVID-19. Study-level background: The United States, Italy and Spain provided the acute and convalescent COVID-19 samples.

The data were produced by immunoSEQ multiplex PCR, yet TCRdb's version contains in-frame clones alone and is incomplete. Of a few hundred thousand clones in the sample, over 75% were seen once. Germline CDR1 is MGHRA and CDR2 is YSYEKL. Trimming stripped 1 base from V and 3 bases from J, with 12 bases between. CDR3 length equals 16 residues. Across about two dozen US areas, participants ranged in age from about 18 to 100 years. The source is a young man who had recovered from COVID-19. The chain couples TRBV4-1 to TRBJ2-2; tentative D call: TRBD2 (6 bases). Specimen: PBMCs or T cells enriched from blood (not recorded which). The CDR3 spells CASSQVLAADTGELFF. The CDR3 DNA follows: TGCGCCAGCAGCCAAGTACTAGCCGCGGACACCGGGGAGCTGTTTTTT.